The next 6 T cell receptor beta chains were all read from a single sample in a study of cytomegalovirus exposure and HLA in healthy donors. With 60 Vbeta and 13 Jbeta primers, the PCR was carried out. Using immunoSEQ multiplex PCR, the repertoire was profiled, and TCRdb retains in-frame clones only, with some absent. Counted here are approximately 200,000 clones, around 80% occurring once; the ten biggest clones make up around 4.8%. Material for sequencing was PBMCs. All receptors derive from a woman in her thirties in good health and CMV-seropositive.

The chain employs TRBV5-6 and TRBJ2-4, with D perhaps matching TRBD1 (6 bases). V was pared by 3 bases and J by 2 bases, with 9 bases between. CDR3 size: 14 residues. Germline V gene data show CDR1 as SGHDT and CDR2 as YYEEEE. CDR3 amino acids: CASSSTGSKNIQYF. In nucleotides, the CDR3 is TGTGCCAGCAGCTCGACAGGATCCAAAAACATTCAGTACTTC.

The J gene is TRBJ1-1, the V gene TRBV4-1; 9 nucleotides line up with TRBD1. The germline gives CDR1 MGHRA, CDR2 YSYEKL. V shed 2 bases, J shed 8 bases, and the junction held 12 bases outside the gene matches. The CDR3 has 16 amino acids. In DNA form, the CDR3 reads TGCGCCAGCAGCCAAAAGGCAAGGGACAGGGCGCCAGAAGCTTTCTTT. This translates into CASSQKARDRAPEAFF.

Comments on this clone: This sample includes further DNA sequences coding for the same CDR3. The V call is TRBV5-1, the J call TRBJ1-1; 9 bases are shared with TRBD1. Germline V lookup: CDR1 SGHRS, CDR2 YFSETQ. The CDR3 length is 14 residues. The junction had 7 bases not matched to a gene; V was cut back by 4 bases and J by 6 bases. Here the CDR3 reads CASSQQGAGAEAFF. CDR3 nucleotides: TGCGCCAGCAGCCAACAGGGGGCCGGGGCTGAAGCTTTCTTT.

The chain couples TRBV5-1 to TRBJ2-7, with 9 bases that match TRBD1. The CDR3 sequence is 14 residues long. V dropped 6 bases and J dropped 2; count of bases not matched to a gene: 6. Looked up from germline, CDR1 is SGHRS and CDR2 is YFSETQ. The CDR3 is CASKSGTGTYEQYF. The CDR3 coding sequence is TGCGCCAGCAAGTCGGGGACAGGGACCTACGAGCAGTACTTC.

The V call is TRBV5-6, the J call TRBJ2-5; TRBD2 matches at 7 bases. Per the germline V gene, CDR1 is SGHDT and CDR2 is YYEEEE. The ends lost 4 bases at V and 7 bases at J; junction bases unmatched: 13. This CDR3 has 15 amino acids. The CDR3 sequence: CASSVGRGTGGTQYF. As DNA, the CDR3 is TGTGCCAGCAGCGTGGGGAGGGGCACGGGAGGGACCCAGTACTTC. Using reference TRBV5-6 and TRBJ2-5 for the parts outside the CDR3, the full variable domain is DAGVTQSPTHLIKTRGQQVTLRCSPKSGHDTVSWYQQALGQGPQFIFQYYEEEERQRGNFPDRFSGHQFPNYSSELNVNALLLGDSALYLCASSVGRGTGGTQYFGPGTRLLVL.

V is TRBV5-1 and J is TRBJ1-2; the match to TRBD1 covers 7 bases. With V trimmed by 5 bases and J by 3 bases, 10 bases remained unmatched. The V gene's germline CDR1 is SGHRS and CDR2 YFSETQ. The CDR3 totals 15 residues. The CDR3 loop reads CASRPNRGEDYGYTF. DNA of the CDR3: TGCGCCAGCAGGCCCAACAGGGGCGAGGACTATGGCTACACCTTC.